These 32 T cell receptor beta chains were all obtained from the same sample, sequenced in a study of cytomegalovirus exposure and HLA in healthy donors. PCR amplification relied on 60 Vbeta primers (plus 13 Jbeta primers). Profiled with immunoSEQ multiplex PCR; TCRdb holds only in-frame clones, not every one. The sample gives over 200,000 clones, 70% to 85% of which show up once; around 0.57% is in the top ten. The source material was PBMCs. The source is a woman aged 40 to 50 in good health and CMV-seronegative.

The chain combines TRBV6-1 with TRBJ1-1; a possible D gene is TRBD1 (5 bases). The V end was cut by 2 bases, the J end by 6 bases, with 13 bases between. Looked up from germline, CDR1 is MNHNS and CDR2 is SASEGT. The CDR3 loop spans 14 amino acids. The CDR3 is CASSELREGAEAFF. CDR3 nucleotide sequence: TGTGCCAGCAGTGAACTCAGGGAAGGAGCTGAAGCTTTCTTT.

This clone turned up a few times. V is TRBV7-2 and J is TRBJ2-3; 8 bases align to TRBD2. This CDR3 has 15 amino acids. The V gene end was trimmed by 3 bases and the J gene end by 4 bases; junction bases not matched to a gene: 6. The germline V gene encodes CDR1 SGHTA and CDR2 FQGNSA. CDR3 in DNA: TGTGCCAGCAGCTTCGGGGGGGCGGGGGCAGATACGCAGTATTTT. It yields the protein CASSFGGAGADTQYF.

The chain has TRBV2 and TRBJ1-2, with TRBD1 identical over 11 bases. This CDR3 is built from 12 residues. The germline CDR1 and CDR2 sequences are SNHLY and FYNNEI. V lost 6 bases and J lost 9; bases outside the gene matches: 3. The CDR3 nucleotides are TGTGCCAGCAGGGACAGGGGGCTTAGCTACACCTTC. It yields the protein CASRDRGLSYTF.

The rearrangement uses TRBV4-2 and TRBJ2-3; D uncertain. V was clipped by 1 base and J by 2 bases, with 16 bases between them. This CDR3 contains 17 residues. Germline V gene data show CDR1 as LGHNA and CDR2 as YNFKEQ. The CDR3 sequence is CASSQGPTRPNTDTQYF. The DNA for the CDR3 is TGTGCCAGCAGCCAAGGACCGACACGTCCAAACACAGATACGCAGTATTTT.

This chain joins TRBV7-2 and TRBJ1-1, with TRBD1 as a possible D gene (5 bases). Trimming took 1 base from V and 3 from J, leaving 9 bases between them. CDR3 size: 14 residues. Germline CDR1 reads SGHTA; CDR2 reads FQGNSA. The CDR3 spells CASSLDRTDTEAFF. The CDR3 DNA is TGTGCCAGCAGCTTAGACAGGACGGACACTGAAGCTTTCTTT. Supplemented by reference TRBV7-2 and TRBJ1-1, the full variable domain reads GAGVSQSPSNKVTEKGKDVELRCDPISGHTALYWYRQSLGQGLEFLIYFQGNSAPDKSGLPSDRFSAERTGGSVSTLTIQRTQQEDSAVYLCASSLDRTDTEAFFGQGTRLTVV.

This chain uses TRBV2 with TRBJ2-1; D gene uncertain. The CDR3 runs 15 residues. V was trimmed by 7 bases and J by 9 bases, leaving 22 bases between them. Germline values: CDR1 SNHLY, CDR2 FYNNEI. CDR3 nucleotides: TGTGCCAGCAAGAGTATGGTAGGCTCGGGTAGTGAGCAGTTCTTC. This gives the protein CASKSMVGSGSEQFF.

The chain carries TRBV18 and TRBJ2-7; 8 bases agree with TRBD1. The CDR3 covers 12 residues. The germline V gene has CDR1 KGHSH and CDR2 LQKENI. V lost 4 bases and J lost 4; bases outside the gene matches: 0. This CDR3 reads CASSRQGYEQYF. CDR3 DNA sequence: TGTGCCAGCTCACGACAGGGGTACGAGCAGTACTTC. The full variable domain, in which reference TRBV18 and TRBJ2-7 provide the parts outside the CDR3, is NAGVMQNPRHLVRRRGQEARLRCSPMKGHSHVYWYRQLPEEGLKFMVYLQKENIIDESGMPKERFSAEFPKEGPSILRIQQVVRGDSAAYFCASSRQGYEQYFGPGTRLTVT.

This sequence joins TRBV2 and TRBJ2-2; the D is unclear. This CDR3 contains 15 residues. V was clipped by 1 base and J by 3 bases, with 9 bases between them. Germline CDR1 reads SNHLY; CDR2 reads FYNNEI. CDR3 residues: CASSEVRVHTGELFF. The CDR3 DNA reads TGTGCCAGCAGTGAAGTGCGAGTTCACACCGGGGAGCTGTTTTTT.

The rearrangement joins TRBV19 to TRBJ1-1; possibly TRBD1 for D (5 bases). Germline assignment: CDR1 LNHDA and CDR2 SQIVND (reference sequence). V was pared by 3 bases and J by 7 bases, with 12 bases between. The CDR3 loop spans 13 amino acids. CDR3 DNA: TGTGCCAGTAGTATGACGAGGACAAGTGAAGCTTTCTTT. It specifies CASSMTRTSEAFF. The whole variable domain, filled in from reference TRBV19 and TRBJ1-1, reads DGGITQSPKYLFRKEGQNVTLSCEQNLNHDAMYWYRQDPGQGLRLIYYSQIVNDFQKGDIAEGYSVSREKKESFPLTVTSAQKNPTAFYLCASSMTRTSEAFFGQGTRLTVV.

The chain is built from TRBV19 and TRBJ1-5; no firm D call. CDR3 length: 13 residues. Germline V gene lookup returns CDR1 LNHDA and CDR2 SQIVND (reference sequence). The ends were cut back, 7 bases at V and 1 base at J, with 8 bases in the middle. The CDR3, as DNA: TGTGCCAGTAAGAGGGAGAGCAATCAGCCCCAGCATTTT. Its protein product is CASKRESNQPQHF.

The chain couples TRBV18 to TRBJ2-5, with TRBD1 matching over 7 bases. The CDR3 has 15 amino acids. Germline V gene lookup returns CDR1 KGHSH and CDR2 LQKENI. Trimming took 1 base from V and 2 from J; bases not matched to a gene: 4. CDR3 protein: CASSPRGQTQETQYF. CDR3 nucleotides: TGTGCCAGCTCACCACGGGGACAGACTCAAGAGACCCAGTACTTC. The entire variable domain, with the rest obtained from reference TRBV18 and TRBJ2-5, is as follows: NAGVMQNPRHLVRRRGQEARLRCSPMKGHSHVYWYRQLPEEGLKFMVYLQKENIIDESGMPKERFSAEFPKEGPSILRIQQVVRGDSAAYFCASSPRGQTQETQYFGPGTRLLVL.

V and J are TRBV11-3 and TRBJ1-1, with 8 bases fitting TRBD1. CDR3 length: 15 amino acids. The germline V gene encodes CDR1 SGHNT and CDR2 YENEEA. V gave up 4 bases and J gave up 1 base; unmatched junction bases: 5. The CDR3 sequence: CASSSRQGRNTEAFF. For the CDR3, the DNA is TGTGCCAGCAGCTCGCGACAGGGGCGGAACACTGAAGCTTTCTTT.

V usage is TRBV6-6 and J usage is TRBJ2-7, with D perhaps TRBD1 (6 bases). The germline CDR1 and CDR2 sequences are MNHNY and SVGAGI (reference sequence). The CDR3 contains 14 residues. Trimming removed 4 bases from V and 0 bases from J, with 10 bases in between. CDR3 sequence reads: CASSWTASSYEQYF. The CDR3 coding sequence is TGTGCCAGCAGTTGGACAGCCAGCTCCTACGAGCAGTACTTC.

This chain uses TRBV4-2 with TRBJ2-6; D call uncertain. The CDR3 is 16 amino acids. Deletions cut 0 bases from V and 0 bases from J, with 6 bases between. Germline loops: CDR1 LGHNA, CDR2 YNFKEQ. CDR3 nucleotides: TGTGCCAGCAGCCAAGAAGCGTTCTCTGGGGCCAACGTCCTGACTTTC. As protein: CASSQEAFSGANVLTF.

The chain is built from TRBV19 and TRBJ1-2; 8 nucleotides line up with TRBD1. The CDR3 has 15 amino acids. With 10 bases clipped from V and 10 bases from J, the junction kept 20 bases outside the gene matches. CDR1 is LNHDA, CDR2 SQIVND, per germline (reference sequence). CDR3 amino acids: CATRQGPLAYEDYTF. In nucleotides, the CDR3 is TGTGCCACCAGACAGGGGCCGCTAGCCTATGAGGACTACACCTTC.

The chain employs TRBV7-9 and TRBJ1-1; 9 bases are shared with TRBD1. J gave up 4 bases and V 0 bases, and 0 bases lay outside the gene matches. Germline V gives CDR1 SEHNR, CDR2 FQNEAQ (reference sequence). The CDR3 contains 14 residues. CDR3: CASSLAGQGTEAFF. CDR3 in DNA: TGTGCCAGCAGCTTAGCGGGACAGGGCACTGAAGCTTTCTTT.

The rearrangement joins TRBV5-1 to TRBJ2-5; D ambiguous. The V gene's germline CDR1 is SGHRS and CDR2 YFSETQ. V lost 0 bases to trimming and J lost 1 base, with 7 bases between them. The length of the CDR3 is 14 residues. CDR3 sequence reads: CASSLVGIQETQYF. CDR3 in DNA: TGCGCCAGCAGCTTGGTTGGCATCCAAGAGACCCAGTACTTC.

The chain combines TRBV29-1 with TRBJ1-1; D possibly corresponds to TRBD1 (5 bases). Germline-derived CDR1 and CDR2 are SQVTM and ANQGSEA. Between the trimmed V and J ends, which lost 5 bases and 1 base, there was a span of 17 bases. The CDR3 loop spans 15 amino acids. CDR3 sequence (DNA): TGCAGCGTTAAAGGCCAGGGTATGGGGAACACTGAAGCTTTCTTT. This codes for CSVKGQGMGNTEAFF. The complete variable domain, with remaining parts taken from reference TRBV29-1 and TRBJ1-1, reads SAVISQKPSRDICQRGTSLTIQCQVDSQVTMMFWYRQQPGQSLTLIATANQGSEATYESGFVIDKFPISRPNLTFSTLTVSNMSPEDSSIYLCSVKGQGMGNTEAFFGQGTRLTVV.

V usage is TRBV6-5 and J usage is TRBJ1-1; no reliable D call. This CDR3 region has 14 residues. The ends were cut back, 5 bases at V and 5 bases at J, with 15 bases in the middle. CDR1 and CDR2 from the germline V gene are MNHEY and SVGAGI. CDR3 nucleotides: TGTGCCAGCAGTCCCGGCGTAAGGGAGACTGAAGCTTTCTTT. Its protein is CASSPGVRETEAFF.

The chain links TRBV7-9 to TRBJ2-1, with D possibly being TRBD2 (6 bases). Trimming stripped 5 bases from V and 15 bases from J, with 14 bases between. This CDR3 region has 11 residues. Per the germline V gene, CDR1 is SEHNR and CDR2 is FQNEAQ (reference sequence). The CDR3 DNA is TGTGCCAGCAGCAGACGGGACTTCGGGTTCTTC. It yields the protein CASSRRDFGFF.

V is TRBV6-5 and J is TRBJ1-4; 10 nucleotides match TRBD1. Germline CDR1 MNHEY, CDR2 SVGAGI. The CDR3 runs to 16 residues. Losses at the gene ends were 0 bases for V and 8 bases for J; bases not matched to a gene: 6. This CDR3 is CASSYSGGDRGEKLFF. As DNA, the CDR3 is TGTGCCAGCAGTTACTCGGGGGGGGACAGGGGCGAAAAACTGTTTTTT.

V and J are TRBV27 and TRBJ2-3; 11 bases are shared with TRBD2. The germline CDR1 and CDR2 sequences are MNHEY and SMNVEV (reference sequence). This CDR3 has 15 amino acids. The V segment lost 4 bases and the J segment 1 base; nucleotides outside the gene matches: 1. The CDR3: CASSWGLAGTDTQYF. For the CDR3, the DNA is TGTGCCAGCAGTTGGGGACTAGCGGGCACAGATACGCAGTATTTT.

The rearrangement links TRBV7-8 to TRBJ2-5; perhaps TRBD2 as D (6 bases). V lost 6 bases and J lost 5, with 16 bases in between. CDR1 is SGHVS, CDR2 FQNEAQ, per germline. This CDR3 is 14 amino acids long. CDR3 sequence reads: CASSLVGLTETQYF. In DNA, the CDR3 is TGTGCCAGCAGTCTCGTGGGACTGACGGAGACCCAGTACTTC. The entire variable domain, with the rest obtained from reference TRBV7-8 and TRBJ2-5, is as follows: GAGVSQSPRYKVAKRGQDVALRCDPISGHVSLFWYQQALGQGPEFLTYFQNEAQLDKSGLPSDRFFAERPEGSVSTLKIQRTQQEDSAVYLCASSLVGLTETQYFGPGTRLLVL.

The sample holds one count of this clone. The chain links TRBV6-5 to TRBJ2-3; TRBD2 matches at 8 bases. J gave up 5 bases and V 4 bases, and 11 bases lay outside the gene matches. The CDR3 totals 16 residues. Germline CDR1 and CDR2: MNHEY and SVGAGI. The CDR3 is CASSSPGGGMGDTQYF. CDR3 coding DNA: TGTGCCAGCAGTTCCCCCGGGGGGGGGATGGGAGATACGCAGTATTTT.

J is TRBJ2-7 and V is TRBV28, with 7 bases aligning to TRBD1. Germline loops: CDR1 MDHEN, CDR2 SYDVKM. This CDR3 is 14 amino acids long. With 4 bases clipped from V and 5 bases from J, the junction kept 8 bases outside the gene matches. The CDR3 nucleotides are TGTGCCAGCAGTTCCGGGACAGACCTACACGAGCAGTACTTC. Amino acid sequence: CASSSGTDLHEQYF.

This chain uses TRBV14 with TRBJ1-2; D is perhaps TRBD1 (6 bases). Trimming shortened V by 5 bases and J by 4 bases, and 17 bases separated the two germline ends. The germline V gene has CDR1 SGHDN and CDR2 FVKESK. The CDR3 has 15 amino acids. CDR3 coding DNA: TGTGCCAGCAGCGAGGACAGCTATGTGGGCTATGGCTACACCTTC. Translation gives CASSEDSYVGYGYTF.

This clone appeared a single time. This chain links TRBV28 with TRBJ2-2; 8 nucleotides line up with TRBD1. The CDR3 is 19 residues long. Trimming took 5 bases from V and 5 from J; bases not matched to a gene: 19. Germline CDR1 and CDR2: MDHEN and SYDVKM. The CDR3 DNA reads TGTGCCAGCAGTCACACCAGACGAGAGGACAGGGTAAGGACCGGGGAGCTGTTTTTT. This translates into CASSHTRREDRVRTGELFF.

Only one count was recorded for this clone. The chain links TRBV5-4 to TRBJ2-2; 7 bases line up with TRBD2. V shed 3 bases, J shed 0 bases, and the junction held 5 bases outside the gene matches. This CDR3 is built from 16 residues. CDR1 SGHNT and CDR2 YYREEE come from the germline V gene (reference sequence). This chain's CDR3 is CASSSVLAANTGELFF. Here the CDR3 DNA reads TGTGCCAGCAGCTCGGTGCTAGCGGCGAACACCGGGGAGCTGTTTTTT.

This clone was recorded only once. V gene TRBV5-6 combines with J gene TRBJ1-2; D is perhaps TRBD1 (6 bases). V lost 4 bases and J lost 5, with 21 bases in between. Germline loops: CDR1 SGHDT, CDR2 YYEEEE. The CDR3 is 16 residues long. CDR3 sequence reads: CASSPSRGALGYGYTF. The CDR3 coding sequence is TGTGCCAGCAGCCCCTCTCGGGGGGCGCTGGGGTATGGCTACACCTTC. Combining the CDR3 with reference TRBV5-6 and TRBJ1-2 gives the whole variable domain DAGVTQSPTHLIKTRGQQVTLRCSPKSGHDTVSWYQQALGQGPQFIFQYYEEEERQRGNFPDRFSGHQFPNYSSELNVNALLLGDSALYLCASSPSRGALGYGYTFGSGTRLTVV.

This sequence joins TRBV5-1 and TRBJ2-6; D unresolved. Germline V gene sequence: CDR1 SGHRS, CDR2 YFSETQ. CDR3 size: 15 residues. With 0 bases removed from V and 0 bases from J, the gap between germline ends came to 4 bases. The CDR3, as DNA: TGCGCCAGCAGCTTGGCCCTCTCTGGGGCCAACGTCCTGACTTTC. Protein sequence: CASSLALSGANVLTF.

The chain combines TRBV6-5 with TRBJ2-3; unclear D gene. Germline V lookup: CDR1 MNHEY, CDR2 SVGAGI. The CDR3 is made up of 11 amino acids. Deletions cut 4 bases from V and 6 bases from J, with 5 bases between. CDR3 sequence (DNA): TGTGCCAGCAGTTCTGTGGATACGCAGTATTTT. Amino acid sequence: CASSSVDTQYF.

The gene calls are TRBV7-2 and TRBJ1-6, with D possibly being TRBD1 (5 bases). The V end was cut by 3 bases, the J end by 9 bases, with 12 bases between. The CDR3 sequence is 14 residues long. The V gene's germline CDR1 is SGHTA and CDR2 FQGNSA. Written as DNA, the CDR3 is TGTGCCAGCAGCTTCGGAAGACAGCTTTCACCCCTCCACTTT. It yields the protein CASSFGRQLSPLHF.